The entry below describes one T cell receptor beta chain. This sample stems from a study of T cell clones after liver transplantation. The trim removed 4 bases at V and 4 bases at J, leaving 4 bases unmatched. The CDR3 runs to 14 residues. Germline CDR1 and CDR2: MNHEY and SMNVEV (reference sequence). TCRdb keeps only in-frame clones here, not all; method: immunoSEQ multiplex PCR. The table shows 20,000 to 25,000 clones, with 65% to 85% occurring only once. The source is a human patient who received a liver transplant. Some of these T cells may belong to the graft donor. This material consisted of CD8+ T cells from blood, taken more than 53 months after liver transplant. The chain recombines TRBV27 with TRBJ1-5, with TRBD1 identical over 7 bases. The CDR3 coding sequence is TGTGCCAGCAGTTCCTTGACAGGGAATCAGCCCCAGCATTTT. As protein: CASSSLTGNQPQHF.